The T cell receptor beta chain under discussion was sequenced for a study of cytotoxic CD8 clonotypes in ibrutinib-treated CLL. Overall study context: The study included approximately 12 relapsed/refractory and under 16 treatment-naive patients; roughly 18 had IGHV unmutated disease. Overall study findings and caveats: Samples were collected at differing times from sustained-remission and progressing patients. Baseline clonality was higher than in age-matched healthy donors and moved in step with circulating CD8+ T-cell counts. Before falling back toward baseline at progression, clonality had risen at the time of ibrutinib response.

The repertoire was sequenced with immunoSEQ multiplex PCR; TCRdb's copy has only in-frame clones and lacks some. The sample shows about 140,000 clones, more than 70% of them seen only once. The table lists this clone with a count of one. What it recognizes is unknown. Per the germline V gene, CDR1 is SGDLS and CDR2 is YYNGEE. The V segment lost 2 bases and the J segment 1 base; nucleotides outside the gene matches: 4. The CDR3 contains 15 residues. Here the sequenced sample was PBMCs, taken after 36 months of ibrutinib treatment. This chain connects TRBV9 to TRBJ2-3; 7 bases agree with TRBD2. This receptor was identified in a human donor with chronic lymphocytic leukemia. The CDR3 coding sequence is TGTGCCAGCAGCGTGAGAGCGGGACGCACAGATACGCAGTATTTT. Protein: CASSVRAGRTDTQYF.